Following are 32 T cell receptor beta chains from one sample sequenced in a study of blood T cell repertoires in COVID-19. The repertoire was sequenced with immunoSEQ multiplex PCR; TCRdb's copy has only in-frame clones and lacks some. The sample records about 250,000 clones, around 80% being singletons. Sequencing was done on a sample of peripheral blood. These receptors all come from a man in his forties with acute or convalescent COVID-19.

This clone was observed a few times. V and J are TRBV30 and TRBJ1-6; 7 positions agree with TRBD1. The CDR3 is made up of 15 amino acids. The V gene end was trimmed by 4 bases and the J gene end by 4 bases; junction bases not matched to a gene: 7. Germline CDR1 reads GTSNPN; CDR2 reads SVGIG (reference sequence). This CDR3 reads CAWMEGAGYNSPLHF. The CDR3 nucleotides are TGTGCCTGGATGGAGGGGGCGGGGTATAATTCACCCCTCCACTTT.

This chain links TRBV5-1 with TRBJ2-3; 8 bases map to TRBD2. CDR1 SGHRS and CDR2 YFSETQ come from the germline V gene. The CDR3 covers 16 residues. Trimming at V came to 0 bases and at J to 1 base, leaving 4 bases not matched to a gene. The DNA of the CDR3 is TGCGCCAGCAGCTTGGAGACTAGCGAAGGCACAGATACGCAGTATTTT. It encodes CASSLETSEGTDTQYF.

This CDR3 reads CASSLDLARGTDTQYF. As DNA, the CDR3 is TGTGCCAGCAGCTTGGACTTAGCCAGGGGGACAGATACGCAGTATTTT. The V and J genes are TRBV5-4 and TRBJ2-3; TRBD1 aligns across 7 bases. The CDR3 totals 16 residues. Per the germline V gene, CDR1 is SGHNT and CDR2 is YYREEE (reference sequence). V was pared by 0 bases and J by 3 bases, with 7 bases of the junction left unmatched.

The CDR3 reads CASSLQGRTDTQYF. The CDR3 DNA reads TGTGCCAGCTCACTTCAGGGCCGTACAGATACGCAGTATTTT. This chain uses TRBV18 with TRBJ2-3; D perhaps matches TRBD1 (5 bases). This CDR3 region has 14 residues. Trimming pared 4 bases from V and 3 bases from J, leaving 11 bases between. From germline, CDR1 is KGHSH and CDR2 LQKENI.

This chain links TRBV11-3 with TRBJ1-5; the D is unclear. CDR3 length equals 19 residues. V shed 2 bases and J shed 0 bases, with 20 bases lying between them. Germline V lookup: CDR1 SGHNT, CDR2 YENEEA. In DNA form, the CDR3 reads TGTGCCAGCAGCTTATTTTGCCCCAGTTTAAAGTATAGCAATCAGCCCCAGCATTTT. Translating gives CASSLFCPSLKYSNQPQHF.

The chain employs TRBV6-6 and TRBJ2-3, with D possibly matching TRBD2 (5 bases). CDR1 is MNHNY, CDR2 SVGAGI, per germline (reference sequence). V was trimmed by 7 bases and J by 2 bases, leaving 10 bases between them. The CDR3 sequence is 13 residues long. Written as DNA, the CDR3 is TGTGCCAGCACCCGGGAAAACACAGATACGCAGTATTTT. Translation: CASTRENTDTQYF.

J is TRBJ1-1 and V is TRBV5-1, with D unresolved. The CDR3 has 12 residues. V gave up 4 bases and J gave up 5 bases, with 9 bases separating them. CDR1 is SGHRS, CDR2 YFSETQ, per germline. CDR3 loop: CASSAGVTEAFF. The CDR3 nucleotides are TGCGCCAGCAGCGCCGGGGTAACTGAAGCTTTCTTT.

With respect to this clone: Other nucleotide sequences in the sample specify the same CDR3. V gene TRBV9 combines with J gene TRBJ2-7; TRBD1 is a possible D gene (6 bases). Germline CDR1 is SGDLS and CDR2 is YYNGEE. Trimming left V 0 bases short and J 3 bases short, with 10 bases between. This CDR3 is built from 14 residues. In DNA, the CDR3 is TGTGCCAGCAGCGTAGTGCCGGACAGCTACGAGCAGTACTTC. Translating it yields CASSVVPDSYEQYF.

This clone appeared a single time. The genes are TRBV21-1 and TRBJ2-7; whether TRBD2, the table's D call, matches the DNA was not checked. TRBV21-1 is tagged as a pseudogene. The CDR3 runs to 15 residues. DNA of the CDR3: TGTGCCAGCAGCAAAGTGGAGACGGCTACCTACGAGCAGTACTTC. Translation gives CASSKVETATYEQYF.

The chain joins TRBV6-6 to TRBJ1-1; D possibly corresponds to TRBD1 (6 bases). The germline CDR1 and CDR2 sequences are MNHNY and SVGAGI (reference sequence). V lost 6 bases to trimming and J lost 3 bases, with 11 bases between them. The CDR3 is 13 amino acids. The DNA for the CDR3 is TGTGCCAGCAGCGGAACAGGGCACACTGAAGCTTTCTTT. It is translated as CASSGTGHTEAFF.

CDR3 DNA: TGTGCCAGCAGCCTCTCGGTACAGGGGGAGGGCTATGGCTACACCTTC. Translation gives CASSLSVQGEGYGYTF. The chain recombines TRBV7-9 with TRBJ1-2; 8 nucleotides line up with TRBD1. The CDR3 extends over 16 amino acids. Germline trimming cut 5 bases from V and 4 bases from J; bases unmatched to any gene: 12. Germline V lookup: CDR1 SEHNR, CDR2 FQNEAQ (reference sequence).

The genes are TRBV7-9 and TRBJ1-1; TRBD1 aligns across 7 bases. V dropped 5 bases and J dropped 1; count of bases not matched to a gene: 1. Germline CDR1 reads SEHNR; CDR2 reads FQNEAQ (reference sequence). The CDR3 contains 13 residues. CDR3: CASSNRGNTEAFF. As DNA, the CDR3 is TGTGCCAGCAGCAACAGGGGGAACACTGAAGCTTTCTTT.

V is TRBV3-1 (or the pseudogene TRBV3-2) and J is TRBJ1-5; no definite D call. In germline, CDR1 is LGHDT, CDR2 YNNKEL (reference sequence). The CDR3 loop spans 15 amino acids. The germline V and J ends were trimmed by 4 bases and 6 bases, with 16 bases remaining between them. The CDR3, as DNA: TGTGCCAGCAGCCCCGACATAGGGAGAGGTCAGCCCCAGCATTTT. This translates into CASSPDIGRGQPQHF.

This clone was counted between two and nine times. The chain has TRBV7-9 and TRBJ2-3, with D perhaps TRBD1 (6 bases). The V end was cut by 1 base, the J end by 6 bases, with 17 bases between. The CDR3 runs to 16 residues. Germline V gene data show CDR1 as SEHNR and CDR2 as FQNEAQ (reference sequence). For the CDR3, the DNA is TGTGCCAGCAGCTTAGAGCCAGGGGAATTTTGGGATACGCAGTATTTT. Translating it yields CASSLEPGEFWDTQYF.

CDR3 in DNA: TGTGCCAGCAGCCTAGGACAGGCATACACTGAAGCTTTCTTT. Translated: CASSLGQAYTEAFF. The rearrangement links TRBV5-6 to TRBJ1-1; TRBD1 agrees at 7 bases. The CDR3 is 14 amino acids. Looked up from germline, CDR1 is SGHDT and CDR2 is YYEEEE. Unmatched junction bases numbered 6, after V lost 4 bases and J lost 3 bases.

Here the CDR3 DNA reads TGTGCCAGCAGGACGGACAGGGCAACCACTGAAGCTTTCTTT. Translated: CASRTDRATTEAFF. The chain is built from TRBV5-4 and TRBJ1-1; TRBD1 aligns across 8 bases. This CDR3 is built from 14 residues. The V segment lost 5 bases and the J segment 4 bases; nucleotides outside the gene matches: 7. Germline values: CDR1 SGHNT, CDR2 YYREEE (reference sequence).

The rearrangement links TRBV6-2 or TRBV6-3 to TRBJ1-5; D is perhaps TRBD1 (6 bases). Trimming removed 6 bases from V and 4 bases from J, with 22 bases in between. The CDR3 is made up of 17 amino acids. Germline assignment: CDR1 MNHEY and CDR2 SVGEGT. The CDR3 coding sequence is TGTGCCAGCAGCACACGTATGAACAGGGCATCGAATCAGCCCCAGCATTTT. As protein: CASSTRMNRASNQPQHF.

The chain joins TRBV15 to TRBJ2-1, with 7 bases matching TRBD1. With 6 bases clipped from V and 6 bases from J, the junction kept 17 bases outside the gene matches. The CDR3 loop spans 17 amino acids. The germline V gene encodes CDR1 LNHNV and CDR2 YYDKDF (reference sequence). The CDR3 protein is CATSGPLGDRISNEQFF. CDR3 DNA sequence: TGTGCCACCAGTGGACCTCTTGGGGACAGAATTTCCAATGAGCAGTTCTTC.

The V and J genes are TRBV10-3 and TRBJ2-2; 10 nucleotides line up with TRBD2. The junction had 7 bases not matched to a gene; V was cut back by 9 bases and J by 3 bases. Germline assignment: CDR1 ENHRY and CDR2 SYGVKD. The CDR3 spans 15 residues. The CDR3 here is CAIKAGGEYTGELFF. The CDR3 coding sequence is TGTGCCATTAAAGCGGGAGGGGAATACACCGGGGAGCTGTTTTTT.

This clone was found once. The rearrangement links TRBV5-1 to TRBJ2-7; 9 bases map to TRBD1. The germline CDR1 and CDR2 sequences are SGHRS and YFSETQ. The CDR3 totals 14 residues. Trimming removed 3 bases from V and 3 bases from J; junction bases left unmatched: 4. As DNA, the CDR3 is TGCGCCAGCAGCTCCGGGACAGGGATCTACGAGCAGTACTTC. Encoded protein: CASSSGTGIYEQYF. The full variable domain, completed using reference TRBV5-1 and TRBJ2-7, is KAGVTQTPRYLIKTRGQQVTLSCSPISGHRSVSWYQQTPGQGLQFLFEYFSETQRNKGNFPGRFSGRQFSNSRSEMNVSTLELGDSALYLCASSSGTGIYEQYFGPGTRLTVT.

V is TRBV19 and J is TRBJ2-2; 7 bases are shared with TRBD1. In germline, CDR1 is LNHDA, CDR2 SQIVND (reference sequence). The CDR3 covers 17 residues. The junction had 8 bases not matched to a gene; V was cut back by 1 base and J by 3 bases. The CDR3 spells CASSIVRGQHYTGELFF. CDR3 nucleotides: TGTGCCAGTAGTATAGTTAGGGGACAGCATTACACCGGGGAGCTGTTTTTT.

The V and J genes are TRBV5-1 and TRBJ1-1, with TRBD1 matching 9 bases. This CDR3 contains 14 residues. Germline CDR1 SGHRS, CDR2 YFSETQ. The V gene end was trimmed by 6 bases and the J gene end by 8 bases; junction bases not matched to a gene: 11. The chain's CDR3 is CASKRDREFTEAFF. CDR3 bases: TGCGCCAGCAAGAGGGACAGGGAGTTTACCGAAGCTTTCTTT.

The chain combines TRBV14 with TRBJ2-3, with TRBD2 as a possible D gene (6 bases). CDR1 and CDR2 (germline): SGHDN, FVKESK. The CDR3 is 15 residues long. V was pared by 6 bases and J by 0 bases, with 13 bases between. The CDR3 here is CASSRDWASTDTQYF. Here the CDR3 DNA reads TGTGCCAGCAGTCGGGACTGGGCGAGCACAGATACGCAGTATTTT.

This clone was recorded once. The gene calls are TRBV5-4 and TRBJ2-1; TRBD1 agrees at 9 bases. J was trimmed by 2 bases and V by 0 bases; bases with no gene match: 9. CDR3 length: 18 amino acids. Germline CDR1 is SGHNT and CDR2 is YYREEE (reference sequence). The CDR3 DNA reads TGTGCCAGCAGCTTGGGGGGTCGGGGACAGGGTCCCTACAATGAGCAGTTCTTC. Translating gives CASSLGGRGQGPYNEQFF.

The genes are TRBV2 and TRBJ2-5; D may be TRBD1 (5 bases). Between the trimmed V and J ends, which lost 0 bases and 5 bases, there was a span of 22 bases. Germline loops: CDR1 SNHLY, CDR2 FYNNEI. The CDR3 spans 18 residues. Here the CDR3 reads CASSEALRRAQAGETQYF. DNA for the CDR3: TGTGCCAGCAGTGAAGCGCTTCGCAGGGCCCAAGCCGGGGAGACCCAGTACTTC.

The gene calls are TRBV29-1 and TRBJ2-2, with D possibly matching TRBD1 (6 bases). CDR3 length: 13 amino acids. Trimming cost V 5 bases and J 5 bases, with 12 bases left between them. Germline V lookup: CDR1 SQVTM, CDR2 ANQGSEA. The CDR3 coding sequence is TGCAGCGTTTCCGGGACAACTACCGGGGAGCTGTTTTTT. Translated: CSVSGTTTGELFF.

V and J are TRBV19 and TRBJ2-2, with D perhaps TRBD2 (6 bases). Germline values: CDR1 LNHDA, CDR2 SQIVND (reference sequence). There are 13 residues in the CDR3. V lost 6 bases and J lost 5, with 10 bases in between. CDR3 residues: CASRKGGTGELFF. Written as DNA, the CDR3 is TGTGCCAGTAGGAAGGGAGGAACCGGGGAGCTGTTTTTT.

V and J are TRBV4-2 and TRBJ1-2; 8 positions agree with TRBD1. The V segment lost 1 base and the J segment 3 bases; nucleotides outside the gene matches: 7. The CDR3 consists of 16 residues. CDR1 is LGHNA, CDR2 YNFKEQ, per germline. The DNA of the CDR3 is TGTGCCAGCAGCCAAGCCGCCGGACAGGGTGACTATGGCTACACCTTC. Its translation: CASSQAAGQGDYGYTF.

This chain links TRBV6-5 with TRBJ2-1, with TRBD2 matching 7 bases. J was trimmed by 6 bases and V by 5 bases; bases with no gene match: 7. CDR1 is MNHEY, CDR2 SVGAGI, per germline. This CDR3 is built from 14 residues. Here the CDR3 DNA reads TGTGCCAGCAGTAGCGGGAACCCCTCCAATGAGCAGTTCTTC. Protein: CASSSGNPSNEQFF.

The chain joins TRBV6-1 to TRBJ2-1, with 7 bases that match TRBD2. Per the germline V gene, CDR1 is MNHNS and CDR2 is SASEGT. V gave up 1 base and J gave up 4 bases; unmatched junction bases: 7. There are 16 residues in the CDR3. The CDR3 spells CASSEGASGAYNEQFF. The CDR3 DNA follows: TGTGCCAGCAGTGAAGGGGCTAGCGGAGCTTACAATGAGCAGTTCTTC.

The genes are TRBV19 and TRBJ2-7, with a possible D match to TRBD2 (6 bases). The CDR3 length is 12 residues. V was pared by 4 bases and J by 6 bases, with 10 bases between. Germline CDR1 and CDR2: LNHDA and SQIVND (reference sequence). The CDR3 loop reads CASSNTGGEQYF. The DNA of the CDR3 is TGTGCCAGTAGTAATACCGGGGGCGAGCAGTACTTC.

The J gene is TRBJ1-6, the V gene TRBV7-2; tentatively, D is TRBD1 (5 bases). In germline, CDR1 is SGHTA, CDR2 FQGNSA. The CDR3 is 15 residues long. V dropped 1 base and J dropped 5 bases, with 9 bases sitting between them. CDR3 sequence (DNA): TGTGCCAGCAGCTTAGGTGGGGGGGATAATTCACCCCTCCACTTT. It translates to CASSLGGGDNSPLHF.